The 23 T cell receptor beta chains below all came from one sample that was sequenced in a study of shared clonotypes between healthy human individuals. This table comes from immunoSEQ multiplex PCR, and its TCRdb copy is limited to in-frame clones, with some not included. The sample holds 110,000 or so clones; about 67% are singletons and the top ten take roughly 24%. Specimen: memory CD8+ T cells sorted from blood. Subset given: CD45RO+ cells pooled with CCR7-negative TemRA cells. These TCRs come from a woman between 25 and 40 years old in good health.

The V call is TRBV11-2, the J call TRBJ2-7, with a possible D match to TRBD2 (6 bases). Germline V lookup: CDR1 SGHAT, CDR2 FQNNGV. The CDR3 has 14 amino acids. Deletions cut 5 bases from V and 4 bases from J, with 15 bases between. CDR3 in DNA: TGTGCCAGCAGCCTCCCTCACGGGGGTTACGAGCAGTACTTC. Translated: CASSLPHGGYEQYF.

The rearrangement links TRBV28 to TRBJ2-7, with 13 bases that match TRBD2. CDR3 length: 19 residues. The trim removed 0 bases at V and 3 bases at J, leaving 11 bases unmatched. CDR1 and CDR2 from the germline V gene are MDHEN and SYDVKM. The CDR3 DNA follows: TGTGCCAGCAGTTTATGTCCCTCGACTAGCGGGAGGTGGATCTACGAGCAGTACTTC. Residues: CASSLCPSTSGRWIYEQYF.

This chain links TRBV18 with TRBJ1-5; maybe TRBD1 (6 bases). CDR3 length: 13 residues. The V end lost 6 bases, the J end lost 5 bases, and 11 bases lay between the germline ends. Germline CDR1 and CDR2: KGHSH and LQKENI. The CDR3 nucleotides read TGTGCCAGCTCTCTAAGGGGGGATCAGCCCCAGCATTTT. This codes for CASSLRGDQPQHF.

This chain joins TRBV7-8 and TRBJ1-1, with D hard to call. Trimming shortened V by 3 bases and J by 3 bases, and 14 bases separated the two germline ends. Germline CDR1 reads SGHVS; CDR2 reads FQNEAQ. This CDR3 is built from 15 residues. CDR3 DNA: TGTGCCAGCAGCTTTGACCGCAAACCTCACACTGAAGCTTTCTTT. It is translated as CASSFDRKPHTEAFF.

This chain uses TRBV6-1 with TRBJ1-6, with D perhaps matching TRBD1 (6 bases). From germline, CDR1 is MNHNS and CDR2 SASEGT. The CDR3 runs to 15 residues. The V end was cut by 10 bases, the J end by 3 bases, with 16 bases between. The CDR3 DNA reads TGTGCCACCCTGACCAGGGGAGACTATAATTCACCCCTCCACTTT. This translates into CATLTRGDYNSPLHF.

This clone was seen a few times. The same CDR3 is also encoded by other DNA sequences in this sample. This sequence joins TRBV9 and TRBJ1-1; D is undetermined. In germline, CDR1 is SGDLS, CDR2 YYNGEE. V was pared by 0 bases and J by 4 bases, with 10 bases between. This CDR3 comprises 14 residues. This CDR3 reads CASSVAWGSTEAFF. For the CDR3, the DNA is TGTGCCAGCAGCGTAGCCTGGGGATCCACTGAAGCTTTCTTT.

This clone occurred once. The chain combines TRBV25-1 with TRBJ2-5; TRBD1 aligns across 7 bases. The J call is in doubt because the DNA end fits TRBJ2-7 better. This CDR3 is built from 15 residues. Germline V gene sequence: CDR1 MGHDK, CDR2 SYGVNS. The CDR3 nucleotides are TGTGCCAGCAGTGAAGGACGGGACAGCCGTTACGAGCAGTACTTC. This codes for CASSEGRDSRYEQYF.

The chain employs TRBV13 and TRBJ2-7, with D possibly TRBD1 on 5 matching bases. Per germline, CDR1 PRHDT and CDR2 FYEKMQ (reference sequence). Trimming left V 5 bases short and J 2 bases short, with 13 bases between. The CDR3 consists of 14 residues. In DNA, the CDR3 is TGTGCCAGCAGCGACCCAGGGAACCCCTACGAGCAGTACTTC. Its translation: CASSDPGNPYEQYF. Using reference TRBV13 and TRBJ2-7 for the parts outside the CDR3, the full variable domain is AAGVIQSPRHLIKEKRETATLKCYPIPRHDTVYWYQQGPGQDPQFLISFYEKMQSDKGSIPDRFSAQQFSDYHSELNMSSLELGDSALYFCASSDPGNPYEQYFGPGTRLTVT.

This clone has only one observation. The CDR3 protein is CASSIPGSQSYEQYF. Written as DNA, the CDR3 is TGTGCCAGCAGCATTCCTGGGTCGCAATCCTACGAGCAGTACTTC. V is TRBV27 and J is TRBJ2-7; D is undetermined. The CDR3 has 15 residues. The germline V gene has CDR1 MNHEY and CDR2 SMNVEV (reference sequence). V lost 6 bases to trimming and J lost 1 base, with 16 bases between them.

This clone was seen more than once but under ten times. The CDR3 here is CASSSWLGQPQHF. The CDR3 bases are TGTGCCAGCAGTTCTTGGTTAGGGCAGCCCCAGCATTTT. The rearrangement uses TRBV6-1 and TRBJ1-5; D ambiguous. Germline CDR1 reads MNHNS; CDR2 reads SASEGT. V gave up 5 bases and J gave up 7 bases, with 12 bases separating them. This CDR3 has 13 residues.

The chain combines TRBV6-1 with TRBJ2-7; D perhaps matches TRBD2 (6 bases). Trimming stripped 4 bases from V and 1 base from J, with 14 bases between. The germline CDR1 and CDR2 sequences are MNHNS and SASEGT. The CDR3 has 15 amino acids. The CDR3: CASSGPGTPSYEQYF. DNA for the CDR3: TGTGCCAGCAGTGGACCCGGGACTCCTTCCTACGAGCAGTACTTC.

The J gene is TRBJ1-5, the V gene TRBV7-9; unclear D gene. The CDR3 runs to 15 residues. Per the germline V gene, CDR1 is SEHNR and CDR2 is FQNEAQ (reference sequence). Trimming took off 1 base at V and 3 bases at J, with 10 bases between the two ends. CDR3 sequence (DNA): TGTGCCAGCAGCTTAGGGCTAGGTTTCAATCAGCCCCAGCATTTT. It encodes CASSLGLGFNQPQHF.

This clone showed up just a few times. The CDR3 sequence: CASSTLYNEQFF. CDR3 nucleotides: TGTGCCAGCTCAACGCTCTACAATGAGCAGTTCTTC. This chain joins TRBV18 and TRBJ2-1, with unresolved D. The CDR3 is 12 residues long. Germline loops: CDR1 KGHSH, CDR2 LQKENI. Trimming cost V 5 bases and J 3 bases, with 5 bases left between them.

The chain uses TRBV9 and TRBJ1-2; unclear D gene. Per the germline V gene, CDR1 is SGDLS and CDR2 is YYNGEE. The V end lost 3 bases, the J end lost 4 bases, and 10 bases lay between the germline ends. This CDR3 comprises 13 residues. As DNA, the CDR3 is TGTGCCAGCAGCGCCGGCAGCAGCTATGGCTACACCTTC. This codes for CASSAGSSYGYTF.

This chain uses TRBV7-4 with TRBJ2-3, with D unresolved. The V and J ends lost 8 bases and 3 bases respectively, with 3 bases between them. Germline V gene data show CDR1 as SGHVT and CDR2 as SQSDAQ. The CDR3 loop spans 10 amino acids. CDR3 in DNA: TGTGCCAGCCTAACAGATACGCAGTATTTT. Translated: CASLTDTQYF.

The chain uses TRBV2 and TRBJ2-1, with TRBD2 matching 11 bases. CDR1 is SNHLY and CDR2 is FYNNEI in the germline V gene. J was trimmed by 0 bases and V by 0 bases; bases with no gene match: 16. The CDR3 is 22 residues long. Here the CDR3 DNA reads TGTGCCAGCAGTGAAGCGCTTCCGGAGGCTAGCGGGAGGTTGAGCTCCTACAATGAGCAGTTCTTC. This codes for CASSEALPEASGRLSSYNEQFF.

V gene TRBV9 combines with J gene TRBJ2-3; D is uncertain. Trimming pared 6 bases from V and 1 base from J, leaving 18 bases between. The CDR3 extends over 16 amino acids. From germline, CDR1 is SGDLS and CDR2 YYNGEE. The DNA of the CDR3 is TGTGCCAGCACCCAAGAATCAAGATTGGGCACAGATACGCAGTATTTT. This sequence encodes CASTQESRLGTDTQYF. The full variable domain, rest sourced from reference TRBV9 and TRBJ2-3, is DSGVTQTPKHLITATGQRVTLRCSPRSGDLSVYWYQQSLDQGLQFLIQYYNGEERAKGNILERFSAQQFPDLHSELNLSSLELGDSALYFCASTQESRLGTDTQYFGPGTRLTVL.

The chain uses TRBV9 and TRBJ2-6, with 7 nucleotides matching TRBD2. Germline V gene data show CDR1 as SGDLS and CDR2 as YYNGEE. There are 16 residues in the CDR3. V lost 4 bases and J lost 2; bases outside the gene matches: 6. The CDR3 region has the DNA TGTGCCAGCAGCCCCTGGGGGGGGACTGGGGCCAACGTCCTGACTTTC. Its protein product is CASSPWGGTGANVLTF.

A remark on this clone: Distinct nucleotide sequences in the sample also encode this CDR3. The CDR3 loop reads CASSIRGDIQYF. The CDR3 region has the DNA TGTGCCAGTAGTATCCGGGGGGACATTCAGTACTTC. The chain employs TRBV19 and TRBJ2-4; 7 nucleotides line up with TRBD2. This CDR3 is built from 12 residues. V shed 3 bases and J 8 bases; nucleotides not matched to a gene: 1. Per the germline V gene, CDR1 is LNHDA and CDR2 is SQIVND (reference sequence).

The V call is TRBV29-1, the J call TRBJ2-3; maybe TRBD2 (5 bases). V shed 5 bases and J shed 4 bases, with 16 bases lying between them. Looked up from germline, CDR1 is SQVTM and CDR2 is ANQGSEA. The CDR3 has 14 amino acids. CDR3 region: CSVTGAARADTQYF. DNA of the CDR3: TGCAGCGTTACTGGAGCGGCTAGGGCAGATACGCAGTATTTT.

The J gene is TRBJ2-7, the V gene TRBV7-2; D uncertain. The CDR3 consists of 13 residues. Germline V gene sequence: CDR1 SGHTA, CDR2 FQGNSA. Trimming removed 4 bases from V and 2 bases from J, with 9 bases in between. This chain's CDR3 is CASSSGRTYEQYF. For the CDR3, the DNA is TGTGCCAGCAGCTCCGGACGAACCTACGAGCAGTACTTC.

In nucleotides, the CDR3 is TGTGCCAGCAGTTATGCGGCTGACAATGAGCAGTTCTTC. Translated: CASSYAADNEQFF. The rearrangement links TRBV6-4 to TRBJ2-1; D is ambiguous. Trimming pared 5 bases from V and 5 bases from J, leaving 10 bases between. The CDR3 has 13 amino acids. CDR1 is MRHNA and CDR2 is SNTAGT in the germline V gene.

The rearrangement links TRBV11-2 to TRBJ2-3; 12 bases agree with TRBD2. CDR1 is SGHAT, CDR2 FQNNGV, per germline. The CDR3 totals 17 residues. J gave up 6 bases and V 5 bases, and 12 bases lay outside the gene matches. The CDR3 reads CASSLAPGLAGSDTQYF. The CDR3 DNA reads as TGTGCCAGCAGCCTCGCCCCAGGACTAGCGGGATCGGATACGCAGTATTTT. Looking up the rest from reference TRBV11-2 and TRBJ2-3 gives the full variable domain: EAGVAQSPRYKIIEKRQSVAFWCNPISGHATLYWYQQILGQGPKLLIQFQNNGVVDDSQLPKDRFSAERLKGVDSTLKIQPAKLEDSAVYLCASSLAPGLAGSDTQYFGPGTRLTVL.